This TCR beta chain came from a study of shared clonotypes between healthy human individuals. Study-level points and caveats: Against clonotypes common to all four donors, non-shared ones had lower generation probabilities.

Per germline, CDR1 SQVTM and CDR2 ANQGSEA. The CDR3 runs to 17 residues. V lost 0 bases and J lost 6; bases outside the gene matches: 15. Concerning this clone: Its matching antigen is unknown.

Only in-frame clones appear in the TCRdb table, and some are missing; sequencing was by immunoSEQ multiplex PCR. This sample has millions of clones; roughly nine tenths occur once, and the top ten carry roughly 0.13%. Negatively enriched CD4+ T cells were divided by CD45RA into naive and memory. The sequenced material came from naive CD4+ T cells sorted from blood. The subset: CD45RA+ positively selected. The TCR sequence derives from a man younger than 35 in good health. The chain carries TRBV29-1 and TRBJ1-1; TRBD1 aligns across 8 bases. The CDR3: CSVEEGGTGVSIPEAFF. The CDR3 DNA reads TGCAGCGTTGAAGAGGGAGGGACAGGAGTATCCATTCCTGAAGCTTTCTTT.